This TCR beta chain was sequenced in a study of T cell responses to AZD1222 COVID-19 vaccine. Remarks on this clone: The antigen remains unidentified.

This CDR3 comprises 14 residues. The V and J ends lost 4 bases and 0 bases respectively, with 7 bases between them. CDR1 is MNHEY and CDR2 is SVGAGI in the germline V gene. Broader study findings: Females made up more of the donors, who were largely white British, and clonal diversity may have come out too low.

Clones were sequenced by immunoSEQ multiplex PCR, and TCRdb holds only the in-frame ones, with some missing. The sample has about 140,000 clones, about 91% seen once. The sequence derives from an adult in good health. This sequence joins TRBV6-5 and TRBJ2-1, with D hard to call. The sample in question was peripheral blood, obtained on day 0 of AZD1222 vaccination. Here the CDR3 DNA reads TGTGCCAGCAGTTCTATAGGCTCCTACAATGAGCAGTTCTTC. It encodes CASSSIGSYNEQFF.